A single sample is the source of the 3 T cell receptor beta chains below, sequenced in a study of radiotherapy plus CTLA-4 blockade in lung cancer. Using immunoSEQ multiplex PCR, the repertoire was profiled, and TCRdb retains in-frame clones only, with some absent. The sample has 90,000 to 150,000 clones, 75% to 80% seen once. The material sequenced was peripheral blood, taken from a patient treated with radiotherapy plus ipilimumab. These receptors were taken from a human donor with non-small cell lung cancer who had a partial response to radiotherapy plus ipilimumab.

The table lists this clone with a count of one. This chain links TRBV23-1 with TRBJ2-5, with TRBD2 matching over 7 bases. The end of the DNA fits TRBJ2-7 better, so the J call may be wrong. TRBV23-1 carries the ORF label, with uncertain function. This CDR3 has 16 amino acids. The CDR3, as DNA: TGCGCCAGCAGTCAATCGTGGGGGGGACCCTTCTACGAGCAGTACTTC. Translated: CASSQSWGGPFYEQYF.

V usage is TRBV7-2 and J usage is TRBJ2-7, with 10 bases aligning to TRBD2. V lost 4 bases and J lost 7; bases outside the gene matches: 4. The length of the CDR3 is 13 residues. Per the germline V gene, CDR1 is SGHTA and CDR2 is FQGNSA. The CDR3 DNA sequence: TGTGCCAGCAGCTCAGCGGGAGGGAGGGAGCAGTACGTC. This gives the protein CASSSAGGREQYV.

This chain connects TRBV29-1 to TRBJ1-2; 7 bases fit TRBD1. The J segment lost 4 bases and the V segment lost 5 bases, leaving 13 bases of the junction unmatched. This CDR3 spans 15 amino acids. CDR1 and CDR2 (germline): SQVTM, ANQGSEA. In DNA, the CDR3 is TGCAGCGTTTATACCACCAAGGGGGCGCTCTATGGCTACACCTTC. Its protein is CSVYTTKGALYGYTF. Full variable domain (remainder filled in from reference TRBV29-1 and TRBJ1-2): SAVISQKPSRDICQRGTSLTIQCQVDSQVTMMFWYRQQPGQSLTLIATANQGSEATYESGFVIDKFPISRPNLTFSTLTVSNMSPEDSSIYLCSVYTTKGALYGYTFGSGTRLTVV.